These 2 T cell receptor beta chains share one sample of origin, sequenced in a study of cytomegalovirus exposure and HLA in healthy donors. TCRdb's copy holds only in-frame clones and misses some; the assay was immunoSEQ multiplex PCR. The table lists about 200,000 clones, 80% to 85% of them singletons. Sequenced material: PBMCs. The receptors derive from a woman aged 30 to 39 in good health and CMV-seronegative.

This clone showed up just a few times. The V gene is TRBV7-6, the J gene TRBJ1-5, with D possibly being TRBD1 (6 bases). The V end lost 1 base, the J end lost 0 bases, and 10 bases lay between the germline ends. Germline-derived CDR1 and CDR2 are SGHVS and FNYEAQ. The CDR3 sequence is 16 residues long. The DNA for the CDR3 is TGTGCCAGCAGCTTAGAAACAGGGATTAGCAATCAGCCCCAGCATTTT. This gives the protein CASSLETGISNQPQHF.

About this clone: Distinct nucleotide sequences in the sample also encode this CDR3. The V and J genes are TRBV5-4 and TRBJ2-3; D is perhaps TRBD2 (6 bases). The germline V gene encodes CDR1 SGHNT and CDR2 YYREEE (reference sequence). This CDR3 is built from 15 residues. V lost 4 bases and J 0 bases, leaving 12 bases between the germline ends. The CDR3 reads CASSPSGTSTDTQYF. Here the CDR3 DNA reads TGTGCCAGCAGCCCGTCGGGGACTAGCACAGATACGCAGTATTTT.